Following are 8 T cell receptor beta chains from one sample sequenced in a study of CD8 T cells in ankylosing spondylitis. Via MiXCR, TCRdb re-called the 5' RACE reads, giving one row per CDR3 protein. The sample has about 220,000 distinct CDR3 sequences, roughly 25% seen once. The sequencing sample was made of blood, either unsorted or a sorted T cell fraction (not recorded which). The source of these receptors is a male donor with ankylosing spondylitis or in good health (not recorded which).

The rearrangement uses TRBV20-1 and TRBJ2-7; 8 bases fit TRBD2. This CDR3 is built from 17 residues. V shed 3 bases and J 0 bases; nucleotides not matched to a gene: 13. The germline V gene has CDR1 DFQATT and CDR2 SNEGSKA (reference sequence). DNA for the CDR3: TGCAGTGCTAGGGGGATAGGGTTCGGGACTAGCTCCTACGAGCAGTACTTC. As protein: CSARGIGFGTSSYEQYF.

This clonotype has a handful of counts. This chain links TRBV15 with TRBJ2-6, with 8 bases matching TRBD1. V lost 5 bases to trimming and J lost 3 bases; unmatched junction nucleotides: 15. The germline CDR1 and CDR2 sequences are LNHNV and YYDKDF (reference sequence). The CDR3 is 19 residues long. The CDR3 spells CATSASGGRGQYGANVLTF. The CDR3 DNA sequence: TGTGCCACCAGCGCCAGTGGAGGCAGGGGGCAGTATGGGGCCAACGTCCTGACTTTC.

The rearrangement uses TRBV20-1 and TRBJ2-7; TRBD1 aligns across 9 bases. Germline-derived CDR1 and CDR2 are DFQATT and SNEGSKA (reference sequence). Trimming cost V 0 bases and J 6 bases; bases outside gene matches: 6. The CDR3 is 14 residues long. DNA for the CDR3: TGCAGTGCTAGAGATGAAACAGGGGGCCTCGAGCAGTACTTC. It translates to CSARDETGGLEQYF.

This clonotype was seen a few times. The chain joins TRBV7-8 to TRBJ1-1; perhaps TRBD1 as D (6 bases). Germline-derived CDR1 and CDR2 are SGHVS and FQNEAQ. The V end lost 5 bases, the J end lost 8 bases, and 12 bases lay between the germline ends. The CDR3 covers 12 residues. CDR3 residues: CASSPTGSEAFF. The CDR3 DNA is TGTGCCAGCAGCCCTACAGGGTCAGAAGCTTTCTTT.

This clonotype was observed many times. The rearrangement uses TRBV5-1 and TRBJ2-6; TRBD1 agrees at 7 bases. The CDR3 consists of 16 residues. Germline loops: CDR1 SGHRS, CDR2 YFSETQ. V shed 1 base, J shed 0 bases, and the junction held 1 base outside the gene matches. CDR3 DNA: TGCGCCAGCAGCTTGACAGGGGACTCTGGGGCCAACGTCCTGACTTTC. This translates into CASSLTGDSGANVLTF.

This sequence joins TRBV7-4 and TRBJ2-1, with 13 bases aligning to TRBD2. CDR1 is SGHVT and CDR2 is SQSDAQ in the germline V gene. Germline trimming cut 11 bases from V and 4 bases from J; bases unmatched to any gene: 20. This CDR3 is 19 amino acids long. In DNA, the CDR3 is TGTGCCTGCTGGGCGTGGACTAGCGGGAGCGCGGGTGGTTACAATGAGCAGTTCTTC. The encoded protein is CACWAWTSGSAGGYNEQFF.

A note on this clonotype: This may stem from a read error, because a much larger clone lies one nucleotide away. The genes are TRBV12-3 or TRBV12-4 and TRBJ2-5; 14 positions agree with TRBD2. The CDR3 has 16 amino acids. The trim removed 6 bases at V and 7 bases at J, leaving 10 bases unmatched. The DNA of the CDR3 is TGTGCCAGCAGCTCGACTAGCGGGAGGGCCGGGGGGACCCAGTACTTC. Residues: CASSSTSGRAGGTQYF.

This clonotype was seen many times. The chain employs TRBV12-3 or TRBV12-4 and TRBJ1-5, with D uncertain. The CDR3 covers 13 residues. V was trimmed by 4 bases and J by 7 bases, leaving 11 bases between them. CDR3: CASSSRHGQPQHF. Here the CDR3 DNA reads TGTGCCAGCAGTTCCCGTCACGGGCAGCCCCAGCATTTT.